Shown below are 14 T cell receptor beta chains from a single sample sequenced in a study of low-dose radiotherapy and immunotherapy resistance in tumors. TRAV- and TRBV-specific primers, spanning alpha and beta chains, primed first-strand cDNA. A constant-region primer paired with the V-primer adapter amplified TCRs over roughly 18 PCR cycles. One entry per CDR3 protein, called by TCRdb with MiXCR from the reads. The sample has around 65,000 distinct CDR3 sequences; less than 30% are singletons. The sample's time point: before trial treatment. The sequencing used PBMCs, collected before treatment. The source of these receptors is a male donor with rectosigmoid adenocarcinoma.

This clonotype occurred many times. This rearrangement joins TRBV11-2 to TRBJ2-5; 10 bases are a match to TRBD2. This CDR3 is 18 amino acids long. V dropped 0 bases and J dropped 0; count of bases not matched to a gene: 7. Germline CDR1 is SGHAT and CDR2 is FQNNGV. CDR3 DNA sequence: TGTGCCAGCAGCTTAGATATAGCGGGAGGAAAGTACCAAGAGACCCAGTACTTC. Translated: CASSLDIAGGKYQETQYF.

The table lists this clonotype with many counts. The V call is TRBV5-1, the J call TRBJ2-6; D remains unclear. V was cut by 1 base and J by 0 bases, with 17 bases left in between. Germline CDR1 is SGHRS and CDR2 is YFSETQ. This CDR3 contains 19 residues. In DNA form, the CDR3 reads TGCGCCAGCAGCTTGTGGGTTGTACAGCGAGACTCTGGGGCCAACGTCCTGACTTTC. Translating it yields CASSLWVVQRDSGANVLTF. Full variable domain (rest looked up from reference TRBV5-1 and TRBJ2-6): KAGVTQTPRYLIKTRGQQVTLSCSPISGHRSVSWYQQTPGQGLQFLFEYFSETQRNKGNFPGRFSGRQFSNSRSEMNVSTLELGDSALYLCASSLWVVQRDSGANVLTFGAGSRLTVL.

This clonotype occurred many times. The chain combines TRBV6-2 or TRBV6-3 with TRBJ2-3; D gene uncertain. Trimming took 1 base from V and 1 from J, leaving 9 bases between them. This CDR3 comprises 15 residues. The germline gives CDR1 MNHEY, CDR2 SVGEGT. CDR3 amino acids: CASSYLTRRTDTQYF. The CDR3 DNA reads TGTGCCAGCAGTTACTTGACCAGACGCACAGATACGCAGTATTTT.

As for this clonotype: A much larger clone is a single base away; this may be a read error. J is TRBJ2-7 and V is TRBV7-9; perhaps D is TRBD1 or TRBD2 (5 bases each). This CDR3 is 15 amino acids long. Germline V gene lookup returns CDR1 SEHNR and CDR2 FQNEAQ (reference sequence). The CDR3 sequence: CASSLWDVSSFEQYF. The DNA of the CDR3 is TGTGCCAGCAGCTTATGGGACGTTAGCTCCTTCGAGCAGTACTTC. Drawing the rest from reference TRBV7-9 and TRBJ2-7, the complete variable domain is DTGVSQNPRHKITKRGQNVTFRCDPISEHNRLYWYRQTLGQGPEFLTYFQNEAQLEKSRLLSDRFSAERPKGSFSTLEIQRTEQGDSAMYLCASSLWDVSSFEQYFGPGTRLTVT.

The chain uses TRBV20-1 and TRBJ2-7, with 13 bases aligning to TRBD2. The CDR3 covers 14 residues. V lost 1 base, J lost 9 bases, and 6 bases stayed unmatched. Germline V lookup: CDR1 DFQATT, CDR2 SNEGSKA (reference sequence). The chain's CDR3 is CSARGTSGSSWQYF. The CDR3 DNA reads TGCAGTGCTAGAGGGACTAGCGGGAGTAGTTGGCAGTACTTC.

The CDR3 is CASSRGDGNEQFF. CDR3 coding DNA: TGTGCCAGCAGCCGGGGCGACGGCAATGAGCAGTTCTTC. V usage is TRBV28 and J usage is TRBJ2-1; perhaps D is TRBD1 or TRBD2 (5 bases each). The CDR3 loop spans 13 amino acids. CDR1 is MDHEN and CDR2 is SYDVKM in the germline V gene. V was shortened by 6 bases and J by 6 bases, with 12 bases between the two germline ends.

The rearrangement uses TRBV24-1 and TRBJ2-3; D possibly uses TRBD1 or TRBD2 (5 bases each). CDR1 and CDR2 (germline): KGHDR, SFDVKD. The germline V and J ends were trimmed by 4 bases and 8 bases, with 9 bases remaining between them. This CDR3 contains 12 residues. The chain's CDR3 is CATSEAGTTQYF. Written as DNA, the CDR3 is TGTGCCACCAGTGAGGCCGGGACTACGCAGTATTTT.

This clonotype came up many times. The gene calls are TRBV2 and TRBJ2-6; no clear D. V lost 3 bases and J 0 bases, leaving 12 bases between the germline ends. The CDR3 totals 17 residues. Germline V gene sequence: CDR1 SNHLY, CDR2 FYNNEI. CDR3 bases: TGTGCCAGCAGTGATCCCAGTTCCAACTCTGGGGCCAACGTCCTGACTTTC. This translates into CASSDPSSNSGANVLTF.

Ten or more counts support this clonotype. This chain links TRBV29-1 with TRBJ1-1; TRBD1 is a possible D gene (5 bases). The CDR3 is 14 amino acids. V was pared by 5 bases and J by 0 bases, with 13 bases between. The V gene's germline CDR1 is SQVTM and CDR2 ANQGSEA. DNA for the CDR3: TGCAGCGTTAATCCGACAGACATGAACACTGAAGCTTTCTTT. It encodes CSVNPTDMNTEAFF. The full variable domain, rest sourced from reference TRBV29-1 and TRBJ1-1, is SAVISQKPSRDICQRGTSLTIQCQVDSQVTMMFWYRQQPGQSLTLIATANQGSEATYESGFVIDKFPISRPNLTFSTLTVSNMSPEDSSIYLCSVNPTDMNTEAFFGQGTRLTVV.

In regard to this clonotype: Germline and junction disagree at one end, which may indicate a read error. This chain joins TRBV4-3 and TRBJ2-7; TRBD2 aligns across 7 bases. Germline V gene sequence: CDR1 LGHNA, CDR2 YSLEER. The CDR3 runs 19 residues. This CDR3 reads CASSQSVTSPSDLSYKQYF. The CDR3 nucleotides read TGCGCCAGCAGCCAGTCCGTGACTAGCCCATCAGACCTCTCCTACAAGCAGTACTTC.

This clonotype occurred many times. This chain links TRBV6-6 with TRBJ1-2; D ambiguous. The germline V gene has CDR1 MNHNY and CDR2 SVGAGI (reference sequence). Deletions cut 5 bases from V and 5 bases from J, with 18 bases between. The CDR3 runs to 15 residues. In nucleotides, the CDR3 is TGTGCCAGCAGTCCCCTTGGGAGGGCGGAATATGGCTACACCTTC. It is translated as CASSPLGRAEYGYTF.

The rearrangement joins TRBV12-3 or TRBV12-4 to TRBJ2-1; TRBD2 is a possible D gene (6 bases). Deletions cut 6 bases from V and 9 bases from J, with 15 bases between. This CDR3 contains 13 residues. The CDR3 loop is CASRDGGTAEQFF. CDR3 bases: TGTGCCAGCAGGGATGGGGGGACCGCTGAGCAGTTCTTC.

On this clonotype: One base separates it from a far larger clone, so it is likely a read error. The chain is built from TRBV5-8 and TRBJ1-5, with D perhaps matching TRBD1 (6 bases). Germline V gene lookup returns CDR1 SGHTS and CDR2 YDEGEE. The CDR3 totals 15 residues. Trimming removed 4 bases from V and 0 bases from J, with 11 bases in between. The CDR3 loop is CASSRGHGSNQPQHF. CDR3 DNA: TGTGCCAGCAGCAGGGGACATGGTAGCAATCAGCCCCAGCATTTT.

Concerning this clonotype itself: With only one base between it and a far larger clone, this is likely a read error. The missing conserved phenylalanine or tryptophan at the end of this CDR3 makes a read error likely. The DNA is omitted, as the CDR3 cannot be located on it reliably, and the CDR3 follows TCRdb's listing. V usage is TRBV1 and J usage is TRBJ2-1; the table assigns TRBD2, which was not confirmed against the DNA. TRBV1 is listed as a pseudogene. Inclusive of both ends, the CDR3 amounts to 16 amino acids. The CDR3 region is CASSHLGAGVSNEQFL.